These 10 T cell receptor beta chains were all obtained from the same sample, sequenced in a study of beta chain features in type 1 diabetes. The study's findings and limits: Moderately but significantly shorter TCRB CDR3s were found in Type 1 diabetes patients in all four CD4+ subsets.

Expressed TCRB transcripts were sequenced because the entire RNA isolate underwent reverse transcription. Method: immunoSEQ multiplex PCR; TCRdb's copy keeps in-frame clones and lacks some. Here the sample spans 500,000 to 650,000 clones, over 10% being singletons. Which antigens these TCRs recognize remains unknown. Sequences were obtained from naive CD4+ T cells from blood. The receptor set was obtained from a man aged 30 to 39 with type 1 diabetes.

J is TRBJ1-2 and V is TRBV5-4; 7 bases line up with TRBD1. The germline CDR1 and CDR2 sequences are SGHNT and YYREEE (reference sequence). V shed 1 base, J shed 5 bases, and the junction held 8 bases outside the gene matches. The CDR3 covers 15 residues. CDR3 bases: TGTGCCAGCAGCTTGTTTGACAGGGAAACTTATGGCTACACCTTC. Translating gives CASSLFDRETYGYTF.

V gene TRBV9 combines with J gene TRBJ1-3; D uncertain. Trimming left V 0 bases short and J 7 bases short, with 14 bases between. The CDR3 runs to 15 residues. The germline gives CDR1 SGDLS, CDR2 YYNGEE. The CDR3 DNA reads TGTGCCAGCAGCGTAGGAGCCCTCGAGCGTAACACCATATATTTT. Its protein is CASSVGALERNTIYF.

This clone was picked up many times. This sequence joins TRBV21-1 and TRBJ2-4; the listed D gene, TRBD1, was not tested against the DNA. TRBV21-1 is flagged as a pseudogene. This CDR3 is built from 12 residues. CDR3 loop: CASSAHIIIQYF. CDR3 coding DNA: TGTGCCAGCAGCGCCCACATTATCATTCAGTACTTC.

This clone has more than one count but fewer than ten. The gene calls are TRBV28 and TRBJ2-5, with TRBD1 identical over 7 bases. V lost 2 bases to trimming and J lost 4 bases; unmatched junction nucleotides: 10. CDR3 length: 16 residues. The V gene's germline CDR1 is MDHEN and CDR2 SYDVKM. For the CDR3, the DNA is TGTGCCAGCAGTTTACGGCCCCCGGCAGGGGGAGAGACCCAGTACTTC. Translated: CASSLRPPAGGETQYF.

This clone occurred a few times. The CDR3 is CSVSRGPDTGELFF. The CDR3 DNA follows: TGCAGCGTTTCCAGGGGACCGGACACCGGGGAGCTGTTTTTT. This chain connects TRBV29-1 to TRBJ2-2; TRBD1 is a possible D gene (6 bases). Trimming took off 5 bases at V and 3 bases at J, with 13 bases between the two ends. The CDR3 is 14 amino acids. Germline assignment: CDR1 SQVTM and CDR2 ANQGSEA.

This clone showed up just a few times. The V and J genes are TRBV7-9 and TRBJ1-3; 12 positions match TRBD1. V was clipped by 5 bases and J by 4 bases; unmatched bases: 9. The germline V gene has CDR1 SEHNR and CDR2 FQNEAQ (reference sequence). The CDR3 contains 17 residues. CDR3 in DNA: TGTGCCAGCAGCCTCAGATGGGACAGGGGGCAAGGAAACACCATATATTTT. It yields the protein CASSLRWDRGQGNTIYF.

The rearrangement joins TRBV5-1 to TRBJ2-7, with 7 bases fitting TRBD1. The V gene end was trimmed by 1 base and the J gene end by 3 bases; junction bases not matched to a gene: 7. Germline CDR1 reads SGHRS; CDR2 reads YFSETQ. This CDR3 is built from 15 residues. CDR3 loop: CASSLLAGQDYEQYF. CDR3 DNA: TGCGCCAGCAGCTTGTTGGCTGGACAGGACTACGAGCAGTACTTC.

The genes are TRBV18 and TRBJ2-1, with 11 nucleotides matching TRBD2. The V gene's germline CDR1 is KGHSH and CDR2 LQKENI. This CDR3 has 15 amino acids. After removal of 6 bases from V and 7 bases from J, the junction contained 8 bases not matched to a gene. CDR3 sequence: CASSPTSGGGNEQFF. CDR3 nucleotides: TGTGCCAGCTCGCCTACTAGCGGGGGAGGGAATGAGCAGTTCTTC.

This clone was observed a few times. The rearrangement uses TRBV30 and TRBJ1-2; TRBD1 is a possible D gene (6 bases). V was cut by 8 bases and J by 6 bases, with 13 bases left in between. This CDR3 contains 11 residues. Germline V gene sequence: CDR1 GTSNPN, CDR2 SVGIG (reference sequence). The chain's CDR3 is CAVGQRDGYTF. The CDR3 coding sequence is TGTGCCGTAGGACAGCGGGATGGCTACACCTTC.

In this sample, this clone turned up a few times. The V gene is TRBV7-2, the J gene TRBJ2-2, with D maybe TRBD2 (7 bases). V lost 4 bases and J 7 bases, leaving 16 bases between the germline ends. CDR1 and CDR2 (germline): SGHTA, FQGNSA. The CDR3 spans 15 residues. The CDR3 DNA follows: TGTGCCAGCAGCTCCCGCGGGGGCCATAACGGGGAGCTGTTTTTT. Protein sequence: CASSSRGGHNGELFF.